Presented here are 3 T cell receptor beta chains from one specimen sequenced in a study of blood T cell repertoires in COVID-19 (dated by TCRdb to 2020 to 2022). Receptor libraries were prepared by the immunoSEQ multiplex PCR assay. TCRdb obtained this table from immuneACCESS and retained in-frame rearrangements with V and J assigned. These tables miss some clones; where compared with another copy, unresolved V genes account for less than half of the shortfall, and the remainder is unexplained. For this sample the table gives 95,000 to 100,000 clones, of which about 84% were detected only once. The ten largest make up about 11% of the sample. Sequencing was carried out using peripheral blood. The receptors here all came from a woman of 80 years or more with acute or convalescent COVID-19.

The genes are TRBV30 and TRBJ1-1; 7 nucleotides agree with TRBD1. Germline V gene sequence: CDR1 GTSNPN, CDR2 SVGIG (reference sequence). This CDR3 has 15 amino acids. Trimming at V came to 3 bases and at J to 4 bases, leaving 11 bases not matched to a gene. The CDR3 DNA reads TGTGCCTGGAGCTTTAACAGGGGTTGGGGCACTGAAGCTTTCTTT. Its translation: CAWSFNRGWGTEAFF.

This clone appeared a few times. The J gene is TRBJ1-6, the V gene TRBV7-3; D is unclear. The CDR3 length is 13 residues. Germline V gene data show CDR1 as SGHTA and CDR2 as FQGTGA. Trimming removed 5 bases at V and 3 bases at J, with 5 bases between. The CDR3 is CASSIDYNSPLHF. The CDR3 DNA sequence: TGTGCCAGCAGCATAGACTATAATTCACCCCTCCACTTT.

This clone was observed many times. The rearrangement joins TRBV13 to TRBJ1-1; 7 bases match TRBD1. In germline, CDR1 is PRHDT, CDR2 FYEKMQ (reference sequence). V was clipped by 5 bases and J by 4 bases; unmatched bases: 4. The CDR3 extends over 13 amino acids. CDR3 in amino acids: CASSRGTVTEAFF. The CDR3 DNA is TGTGCCAGCAGCCGGGGGACAGTCACTGAAGCTTTCTTT. Full variable domain (missing parts from reference TRBV13 and TRBJ1-1): AAGVIQSPRHLIKEKRETATLKCYPIPRHDTVYWYQQGPGQDPQFLISFYEKMQSDKGSIPDRFSAQQFSDYHSELNMSSLELGDSALYFCASSRGTVTEAFFGQGTRLTVV.